This TCR beta chain was sequenced during a study of blood T cell repertoires in COVID-19. In the study overall: From the United States, Italy and Spain came samples of acute and convalescent COVID-19.

As processed by the authors: Nucleated cell number was recorded as an estimate derived from reference gene primer amplification. The repertoire was sequenced with immunoSEQ multiplex PCR; TCRdb's copy has only in-frame clones and lacks some. The V and J calls and clone size come from that table; D and trimming were worked out from the DNA. The table has 200,000 to 300,000 clones, 75% to 85% seen once. Seattle's enrolled individuals joined amid active infection and were then monitored longitudinally. There are 15 residues in the CDR3. Germline loops: CDR1 SGHVS, CDR2 FQNEAQ. V was pared by 4 bases and J by 1 base, with 7 bases of the junction left unmatched.

The TCR sequence derives from an elderly woman with COVID-19, enrolled during active disease. The chain is built from TRBV7-8 and TRBJ2-7, with 7 bases fitting TRBD1. Sequenced material: peripheral blood. The CDR3 is CASSSSGTASYEQYF. CDR3 DNA sequence: TGTGCCAGCAGCTCTTCCGGGACAGCGTCCTACGAGCAGTACTTC.